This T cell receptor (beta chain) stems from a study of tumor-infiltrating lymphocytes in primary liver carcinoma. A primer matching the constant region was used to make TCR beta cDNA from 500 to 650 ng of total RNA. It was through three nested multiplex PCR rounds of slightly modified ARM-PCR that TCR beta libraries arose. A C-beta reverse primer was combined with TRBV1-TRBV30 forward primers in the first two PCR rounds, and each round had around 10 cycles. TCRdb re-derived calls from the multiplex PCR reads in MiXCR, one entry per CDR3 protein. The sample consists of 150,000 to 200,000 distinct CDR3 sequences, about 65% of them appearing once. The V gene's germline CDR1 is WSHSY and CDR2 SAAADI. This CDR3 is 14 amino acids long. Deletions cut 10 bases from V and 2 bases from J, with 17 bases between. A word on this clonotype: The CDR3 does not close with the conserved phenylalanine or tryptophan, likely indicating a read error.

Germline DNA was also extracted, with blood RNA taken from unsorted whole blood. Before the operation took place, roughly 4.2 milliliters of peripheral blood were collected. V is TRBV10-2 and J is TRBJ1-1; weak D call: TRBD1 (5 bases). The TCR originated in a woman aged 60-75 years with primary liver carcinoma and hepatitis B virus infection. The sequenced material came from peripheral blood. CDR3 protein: CATRRGEGNTEAFL. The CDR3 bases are TGCGCCACCCGCCGGGGGGAAGGAAACACTGAAGCTTTCCTT.